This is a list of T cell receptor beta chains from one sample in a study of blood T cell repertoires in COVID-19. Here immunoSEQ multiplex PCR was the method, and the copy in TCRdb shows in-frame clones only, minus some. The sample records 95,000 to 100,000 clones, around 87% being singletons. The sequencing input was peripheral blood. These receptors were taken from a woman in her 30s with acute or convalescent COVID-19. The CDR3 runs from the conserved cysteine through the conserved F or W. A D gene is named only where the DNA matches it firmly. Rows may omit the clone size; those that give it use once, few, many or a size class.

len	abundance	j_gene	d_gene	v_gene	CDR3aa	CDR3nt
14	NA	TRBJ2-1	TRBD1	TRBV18	CASSPGQGDHEQFF	TGTGCCAGCTCACCGGGACAGGGGGACCATGAGCAGTTCTTC
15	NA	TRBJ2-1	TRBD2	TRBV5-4	CASSLGLAGNNEQFF	TGTGCCAGCAGCTTGGGACTAGCGGGTAACAATGAGCAGTTCTTC
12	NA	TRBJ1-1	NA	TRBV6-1	CASSDFGAEAFF	TGTGCCAGCAGTGATTTTGGAGCTGAAGCTTTCTTT
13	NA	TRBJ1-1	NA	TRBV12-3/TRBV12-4	CASRFDGTPEAFF	TGTGCCAGCAGATTCGATGGGACACCTGAAGCTTTCTTT
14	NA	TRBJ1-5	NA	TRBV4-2	CASSQVVGGQPQHF	TGTGCCAGCAGCCAAGTAGTCGGGGGTCAGCCCCAGCATTTT
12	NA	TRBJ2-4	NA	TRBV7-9	CAIDDGKNIQYF	TGTGCCATCGACGACGGGAAAAACATTCAGTACTTC
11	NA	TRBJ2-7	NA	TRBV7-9	CASSRTYEQYF	TGTGCCAGCAGCCGTACCTACGAGCAGTACTTC
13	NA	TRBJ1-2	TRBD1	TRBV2	CASRIDRANGYTF	TGTGCCAGCAGAATTGACAGGGCAAACGGCTACACCTTC
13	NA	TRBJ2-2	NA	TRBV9	CASSVYTGGELFF	TGTGCCAGCAGCGTATATACGGGCGGGGAGCTGTTTTTT
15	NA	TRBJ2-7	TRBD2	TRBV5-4	CASSSKGLATYEQYF	TGTGCCAGCAGCTCCAAGGGACTAGCGACGTACGAGCAGTACTTC
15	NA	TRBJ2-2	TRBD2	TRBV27	CASSLKIAGTGELFF	TGTGCCAGCAGTTTAAAAATAGCGGGGACCGGGGAGCTGTTTTTT
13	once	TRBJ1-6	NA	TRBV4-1	CASSQDINSPLHF	TGCGCCAGCAGCCAAGATATCAATTCACCCCTCCACTTT
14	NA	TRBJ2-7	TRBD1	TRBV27	CASSYRGQTYEQYF	TGTGCCAGCAGTTACAGGGGGCAAACCTACGAGCAGTACTTC
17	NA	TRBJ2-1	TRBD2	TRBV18	CASSSWTSGAIYNEQFF	TGTGCCAGCTCTTCCTGGACTAGCGGGGCGATCTACAATGAGCAGTTCTTC
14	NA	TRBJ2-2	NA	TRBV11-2	CASSLERETGELFF	TGTGCCAGCAGCTTAGAGAGGGAGACCGGGGAGCTGTTTTTT